This TCR beta chain derives from a study of cytomegalovirus exposure and HLA in healthy donors (dated by TCRdb to the late 2010s). As for the study more broadly: An earlier analysis of approximately 550 of the donors reported roughly 300 Gb of sequence data and roughly 100 million unique TCR beta sequences from about 179 million T cells. Roughly 290 gigabases of sequencing data and 75 million to 85 million unique TCR sequences made up an early release that covered 640 HLA-typed donors. The genetic ancestry cluster associated with self-reported Caucasian donors included 65% to 90% of the 350 to 500 genotyped donors. The study was designed to test whether signatures of past pathogen exposure could be identified by cataloging public T cell receptors. The study profiled the T cell repertoires of around 700 subjects by immunosequencing and related them to cytomegalovirus serostatus. In addition to the first cohort of approximately 650 subjects, a separate validation cohort of 130 or so different subjects was used. To predict cytomegalovirus infection status, the study combined high-throughput TCR immunosequencing, statistical association of individual TCRs with disease status, and machine learning. A later analysis re-analyzed previously published TCR beta repertoires from 500 to 700 donors and added high-resolution HLA genotyping to study TCR occurrence patterns. The later analysis used no new phenotypic data to find candidate immune exposures, relying instead on TCR beta sequences and their occurrence across donors. An earlier analysis of approximately 640 of the donors applied high-throughput TCR beta sequencing to assess whether each TCR beta V gene segment acted as functional or pseudogenic. Alongside the repertoire data, information on donor age, sex, ethnicity and CMV serostatus was compiled. A later genetic analysis used genome-wide SNP genotypes for 398 of the 666 donors, treating that subset as a discovery cohort. All discovery cohort repertoires had been generated using a single sequencing platform. HLA typing included class I and class II loci at four-digit resolution. The number of typed donors differed by locus: 629-630 for A, B, C, DRB1 and DQB1; 500 to 550 for DQA1; about 600 for DPA1; and roughly 450 for DPB1. Because of strong linkage in the cohort, four to six DR-DQ haplotypes were treated as single units for association and clustering. Across approximately 400 genotyped donors of the cohort, an average of about 200,000 unique TCR beta nucleotide sequences per donor were sequenced, and around 19% of those sequences were non-productive. Overall study results and their limits: A later analysis found that most CMV-associated TCR beta chains appeared HLA-restricted, with HLA associations seemingly driven largely by CMV exposure. According to a later analysis, TCR association rates differed among HLA loci, with DRB1 alleles showing the most associated TCRs and HLA-C alleles showing the fewest. When HLA alleles, especially DR and DQ, strongly co-occurred, attributing TCR associations to individual alleles was difficult. It was suggested by the authors that the approach could potentially be generalized to other disease states and immunological phenotypes. Across donors, most TCR sequences were observed very rarely, whereas some public TCRs were present in many individuals. In vitro tests confirmed that a few of the cytomegalovirus-associated TCR beta chains recognize cytomegalovirus antigens. Only TCR beta chains were sequenced in this cohort, and the absence of alpha or paired-chain data limited detectable features. A cluster of highly shared sequence variants was judged likely to be a technical artifact of the sequencing pipeline. According to a later genetic analysis, donors in an Asian-associated ancestry cluster had fewer N-insertions in productive TCRs than the approximately 700-donor mean. A later analysis reported that several top co-occurrence clusters appeared linked to parvovirus B19, influenza, CMV and Epstein-Barr virus. In the study, some 160 TCR beta chains were listed as associated with cytomegalovirus. For the cohort, immune exposure information was limited to CMV serostatus. At a false discovery rate of 0.05, a later analysis linked 16,951 TCR beta sequences to specific HLA alleles. The classifier was reported to diagnose cytomegalovirus status with high specificity and sensitivity in both the original and validation cohorts. Some IMGT-functional V segments, including TRBV6-2 and TRBV6-3, could not be distinguished by the 87-base-pair reads and were therefore excluded. Linkage disequilibrium might explain the correlated functional status among segregating V segments, but an unknown experimental factor could not be excluded. A later genetic analysis associated a missense DCLRE1C variant with V-gene and J-gene trimming of TCR beta chains, and an independent cohort replicated the association. A later analysis found that HLA-associated TCR beta chains were more clonally expanded and had lower generation probabilities than equally common non-associated chains. A further reported finding was that TCR beta sequences accurately predicted the HLA-A and HLA-B alleles for most subjects in the first cohort. HLA typing was unavailable for some donors at each locus, so association tests used only the typed subset. Because counts were too low, about 18 rarely observed V segments, including chromosome 9 orphons, were excluded from the earlier analysis of around 590 of the donors. In an earlier analysis of 500 to 650 of the donors, most TCR beta V segments appeared in productive rearrangements about 90% or about 30% of the time, broadly matching IMGT annotations. The presence/absence analyses assumed that sequencing depth was roughly uniform across donors, and that assumption may not be true.

The method was the immunoSEQ multiplex PCR assay. A mixture of 60 forward primers for TCR Vbeta segments and 13 reverse primers for TCR Jbeta segments was used in the multiplex PCR. Amplification of the CDR3 region of rearranged TCR beta genes was performed with a multiplex PCR assay on genomic DNA. The amplified TCR beta libraries were sequenced on the Illumina HiSeq System as 87-base-pair reads. The original methods were these. A later analysis counted about 82 million unique TCR beta chains across the 600 to 850 repertoires, and some 12 million of these chains were shared by at least two donors. A nearest-neighbor algorithm error-corrected the raw reads and collapsed the reads into unique sequences, merging closely related sequences to remove PCR and sequencing errors. CDR3 sequences were aligned to IMGT reference sequences to assign V, D and J gene segments. Each retained sequence needed at least a six-nucleotide match to both a V gene segment and a J gene segment. A rearrangement was called productive if the CDR3 had no stop codons and remained in frame with V and J, and every other rearrangement was called non-productive. CDR3 was defined by IMGT convention, running from the second conserved V-encoded cysteine to the conserved J-encoded phenylalanine. The earlier analysis of about 610 of the donors excluded any sequence lacking an unambiguous match to a single V gene segment. An earlier analysis of some 500 of the donors classified V segments as functional when productive rearrangements were above 56.7% and as segregating when the standard deviation between donors was above 5%. To diagnose cytomegalovirus status from the catalog of TCR beta chain sequences, a statistical classification framework was built. V and J gene assignment, in a later analysis, came from comparing TCR nucleotide sequences with IMGT/GENE-DB human TR gene sequences. A later analysis assigned CDR3 sequences and most-parsimonious VDJ recombination scenarios with the TCRdist pipeline. In a later analysis, each TCR beta chain was defined by its CDR3 amino acid sequence together with its V-gene family, and reads without a unique V-gene family were excluded. A later analysis removed 450 to 600 highly shared, low-generation-probability nucleotide sequences to deal with suspected cross-contamination and a sequencing artifact. In a later analysis, a clonal expansion index for each public chain was calculated from normalized within-repertoire ranks of inferred template counts. In a later analysis, generation probabilities were computed with a VDJ recombination model fitted to out-of-frame rearrangements, and the resulting probabilities were checked against IGoR. In a later analysis, hypergeometric tests were used to score TCR-TCR, TCR-HLA and TCR-CMV co-occurrence, with a repertoire-size bias correction applied to TCR pairs. To estimate false discovery rates, a later analysis permuted the HLA or CMV assignments 20 times. In a later analysis, co-occurring TCRs were grouped with DBSCAN, and TCRdist sequence similarity was added when clustering was performed within HLA-allele-positive subsets. For co-occurrence clustering, repertoires with fewer than 30,000 or more than 120,000 public chains were excluded, along with 5 or 6 repertoires with anomalous nucleotide sharing. What TCRdb holds here is the immuneACCESS table cut down to in-frame rearrangements. Part of the clones is not present; checked against another copy, under half of the missing clones reflect an unresolved V gene, and the others are unexplained. V and J calls and clone size come straight from that table; D and trimming were deduced from the DNA. A total of fewer than 250,000 clones appear in this sample, under 80% of them only once. The ten largest clones add up to less than 2% of the sample.

The junction carries 11 bases between V and J, which are trimmed by 1 base and 5 bases respectively. Reading from cysteine to phenylalanine, the CDR3 counts 14 amino acids. The kept DNA is CDR3 alone, 42 bases in frame from the first base. As encoded in the germline V gene, CDR1 is MGHRA while CDR2 is YSYEKL. The cohort consisted of some 670 healthy bone marrow donors. At the time of sampling, all cohort members were nominally healthy, though unrecorded immune exposures were likely present. The donor was CMV seronegative and belonged to the group of several hundred seronegative cohort members. Each donor provided a peripheral blood sample, and peripheral blood mononuclear cells were used for TCR beta sequencing. Genomic DNA extraction from the blood cell samples was performed with the Qiagen DNeasy Blood Extraction Kit. In this sample, this clone turned up a few times. Its antigen has not been determined. Base qualities are not recorded, but no much larger clone differs from it by a single base.

The material sequenced was PBMCs. The receptor chain draws on TRBV4-1 and TRBJ1-1; TRBD1 might be the D gene, on 6 matching bases. The sequence came from a woman aged 25 to 39 in good health and CMV-seronegative. Here the CDR3 is given as CASSQAGAGTEAFF. The bases read TGCGCCAGCAGCCAAGCAGGGGCCGGTACTGAAGCTTTCTTT.